The source of this T cell receptor (beta chain) is a study of spatial heterogeneity in lung cancer. Overall study: The donors were some 70 patients with non-small cell lung cancer that was early-stage and untreated. Averaged across combinations, each unique TCR and UMI pairing appeared more than ten times in raw reads, which were uncorrected. Whole-study findings and limits: Circulating ubiquitous expanded tumor TCRs were observed more frequently at resection than at follow-up.

Trimming pared 10 bases from V and 5 bases from J, leaving 18 bases between. This CDR3 has 14 residues. Each CDR3 protein gets one entry after TCRdb re-called the 5' RACE reads with MiXCR. In the table there are about 47,000 distinct CDR3 sequences, approximately 12% of which are singletons. Regarding time point: blood at routine non-recurrence follow-up after resection. Remarks on this clonotype: Antigen specificity is unknown. Since a much larger clone is just one base distant, this may be a read error.

The starting material was PBMCs, obtained at follow-up. The clonotype was recovered from a male donor with early-stage non-small cell lung cancer. This chain links TRBV12-3 or TRBV12-4 with TRBJ2-1; no clear D. CDR3 nucleotides: TGTGCCAACAGCCACCACCCAATTGACAATGAGCAGTTCTTC. Residues: CANSHHPIDNEQFF.